The rows below give T cell receptor beta chains drawn from one sample of a study of T cell responses to AZD1222 COVID-19 vaccine. The protocol was immunoSEQ multiplex PCR, while the TCRdb copy is restricted to in-frame clones and leaves out a portion. Counted here are 45,000 to 65,000 clones, about 80% occurring once; the ten biggest clones make up about 5%. The sample was peripheral blood, taken 28 days after the second AZD1222 dose. These receptors all come from an adult who received the AZD1222 COVID-19 vaccine. Each CDR3 is given with its conserved first and last residue. The D gene is left open where the match is weak. Clone size is not always given. Where it is, it says once, few, many or a class for expanded clones.

j_call | v_call | d_call | clone_size | cdr3_aa | cdr3_nt
TRBJ2-4 | TRBV19 | TRBD2 | once | CASSSNVGRGNIQYF | TGTGCCAGTAGTTCAAACGTGGGGAGGGGAAACATTCAGTACTTC
TRBJ1-6 | TRBV28 | NA | once | CASSLFLNSPLHF | TGTGCCAGCAGCCTGTTCTTAAATTCACCCCTCCACTTT
TRBJ1-1 | TRBV12-3/TRBV12-4 | NA | NA | CASSRDPGTEAFF | TGTGCCAGCAGCCGGGACCCAGGGACTGAAGCTTTCTTT
TRBJ2-3 | TRBV6-2/TRBV6-3 | TRBD2 | NA | CASSRSPSGRAPDTQYF | TGTGCCAGCAGCCGGAGTCCTAGCGGGAGGGCCCCAGATACGCAGTATTTT
TRBJ2-2 | TRBV5-1 | NA | NA | CASRSDRGSRTGELFF | TGCGCCAGCAGATCGGACAGAGGTAGTAGGACCGGGGAGCTGTTTTTT
TRBJ1-5 | TRBV28 | NA | once | CASINRVSNQPQHF | TGTGCCAGCATCAACAGGGTTAGCAATCAGCCCCAGCATTTT
TRBJ2-3 | TRBV27 | TRBD2 | NA | CASSLAGVITDTQYF | TGTGCCAGCAGTTTAGCGGGAGTAATCACAGATACGCAGTATTTT
TRBJ1-2 | TRBV6-6 | TRBD1 | NA | CASSHGQGSYTNYGYTF | TGTGCCAGCAGTCACGGACAGGGATCGTATACTAACTATGGCTACACCTTC
TRBJ1-1 | TRBV18 | TRBD1 | few | CASSPGQRSMNTEAFF | TGTGCCAGCTCACCGGGACAGCGCTCCATGAACACTGAAGCTTTCTTT
TRBJ2-1 | TRBV7-3 | TRBD2 | NA | CASSPHLGGGPNEQFF | TGTGCCAGCAGCCCCCATCTGGGCGGGGGACCCAATGAGCAGTTCTTC
TRBJ2-3 | TRBV15 | NA | NA | CATSRKGIADTQYF | TGTGCCACCAGCAGGAAGGGGATCGCAGATACGCAGTATTTT
TRBJ2-2 | TRBV10-3 | NA | NA | CAISDDNRDTGELFF | TGTGCCATCAGTGACGATAACAGGGATACCGGGGAGCTGTTTTTT
TRBJ1-5 | TRBV19 | TRBD1 | NA | CATGWDRGPSSPQHF | TGTGCCACCGGATGGGACAGGGGGCCCTCATCGCCCCAGCATTTT
TRBJ2-5 | TRBV4-1 | NA | NA | CASSQEPSGETQYF | TGCGCCAGCAGCCAAGAACCGAGCGGAGAGACCCAGTACTTC
TRBJ2-7 | TRBV29-1 | TRBD2 | NA | CSASGLAGSYEQYF | TGCAGCGCCTCGGGACTAGCGGGCTCCTACGAGCAGTACTTC
TRBJ1-5 | TRBV2 | TRBD1 | NA | CASSGGQEVGVQPQHF | TGTGCCAGCAGTGGGGGACAGGAGGTAGGAGTTCAGCCCCAGCATTTT
TRBJ2-1 | TRBV6-5 | NA | NA | CASSQDGGYNEQFF | TGTGCCAGCAGCCAAGACGGGGGATACAATGAGCAGTTCTTC
TRBJ2-1 | TRBV7-7 | NA | NA | CASSPGPYNEQFF | TGTGCTAGCAGCCCGGGACCATACAATGAGCAGTTCTTC
TRBJ2-7 | TRBV5-8 | TRBD2 | NA | CASSLAGLAGTSSYEQYF | TGTGCCAGCAGCTTGGCCGGGCTAGCGGGAACAAGCTCCTACGAGCAGTACTTC
TRBJ1-2 | TRBV6-5 | NA | NA | CASSSLRAGGSYTF | TGTGCCAGCAGTTCCCTCCGGGCCGGCGGGAGCTACACCTTC
TRBJ1-1 | TRBV10-3 | TRBD1 | NA | CAISDPGTGATEAFF | TGTGCCATCAGTGATCCCGGGACAGGGGCCACTGAAGCTTTCTTT
TRBJ1-2 | TRBV4-2 | NA | NA | CASSRDNYGYTF | TGTGCCAGCAGCCGGGACAACTATGGCTACACCTTC
TRBJ1-1 | TRBV21-1 | NA | NA | CASSRWDRGTGMNTEAFF | TGTGCCAGCAGCAGATGGGACAGGGGGACCGGAATGAACACTGAAGCTTTCTTT
TRBJ1-3 | TRBV21-1 | NA | NA | CASSKGGRDGRNTIYF | TGTGCCAGCAGCAAAGGGGGCCGGGACGGTAGAAACACCATATATTTT
TRBJ2-7 | TRBV19 | NA | NA | CASSTGYEQYF | TGTGCCAGTAGTACCGGCTACGAGCAGTACTTC
TRBJ2-1 | TRBV24-1 | TRBD2 | NA | CATSDPGNNLAGGSYNEQFF | TGTGCCACCAGTGATCCGGGGAACAACCTAGCGGGAGGCTCCTACAATGAGCAGTTCTTC
TRBJ2-3 | TRBV28 | TRBD1 | NA | CASSLTGLATDTQYF | TGTGCCAGCAGTCTGACAGGGTTGGCTACTGATACGCAGTATTTT